This TCR beta chain was recorded in a study of T cell changes during pregnancy in multiple sclerosis. This CDR3 spans 15 amino acids. Trimming removed 0 bases from V and 2 bases from J, with 9 bases in between. The germline CDR1 and CDR2 sequences are SGHRS and YFSETQ. Generated by immunoSEQ multiplex PCR, the TCRdb table keeps only in-frame clones and is missing some. Found here are 100,000 to 130,000 clones, roughly 92% of them singletons; the top ten hold less than 0.9%. The rearrangement uses TRBV5-1 and TRBJ1-5; D might be TRBD1 (5 bases). The TCR comes from a female donor in good health, enrolled as a control in a pregnancy study. The source material was peripheral blood, sampled in the third trimester of pregnancy. CDR3 in amino acids: CASSLGGYGNQPQHF. CDR3 DNA sequence: TGCGCCAGCAGCTTGGGGGGCTACGGCAATCAGCCCCAGCATTTT.